The 27 T cell receptor beta chains listed next were all sequenced from one sample in a study of blood T cell repertoires in COVID-19. Profiled with immunoSEQ multiplex PCR; TCRdb holds only in-frame clones, not every one. The table records about 170,000 clones, around 88% of them present only once. Input material: peripheral blood. These receptors came from a woman in her 70s who had recovered from COVID-19.

This chain connects TRBV29-1 to TRBJ1-1, with D perhaps TRBD1 (5 bases). CDR1 SQVTM and CDR2 ANQGSEA come from the germline V gene. V was shortened by 8 bases and J by 1 base, with 26 bases between the two germline ends. The CDR3 runs to 17 residues. CDR3 sequence reads: CSSSAPPDTGQNTEAFF. The CDR3 coding sequence is TGCAGCTCTTCCGCGCCACCCGACACAGGCCAGAACACTGAAGCTTTCTTT.

CDR3 sequence: CASSLGTEGYEQFF. The CDR3 region has the DNA TGCGCCAGCAGCTTGGGGACCGAGGGATATGAGCAGTTCTTC. V gene TRBV5-1 combines with J gene TRBJ2-1; D possibly corresponds to TRBD2 (5 bases). The CDR3 runs to 14 residues. The V and J ends lost 0 bases and 8 bases respectively, with 12 bases between them. Germline CDR1 reads SGHRS; CDR2 reads YFSETQ.

This clone has a single count. The rearrangement uses TRBV5-8 and TRBJ2-7, with a tentative D call TRBD2 (6 bases). CDR1 is SGHTS and CDR2 is YDEGEE in the germline V gene. The ends were cut back, 2 bases at V and 3 bases at J, with 9 bases in the middle. The CDR3 length is 13 residues. The CDR3: CASSLTRGYEQYF. Here the CDR3 DNA reads TGTGCCAGCAGCTTAACGCGGGGCTACGAGCAGTACTTC. Using reference TRBV5-8 and TRBJ2-7 for the parts outside the CDR3, the full variable domain is EAGVTQSPTHLIKTRGQQATLRCSPISGHTSVYWYQQALGLGLQFLLWYDEGEERNRGNFPPRFSGRQFPNYSSELNVNALELEDSALYLCASSLTRGYEQYFGPGTRLTVT.

As regards this clone: A junction boundary mismatches the germline segment, possibly from a read error. The chain combines TRBV7-7 with TRBJ1-4, with D unclear. The germline CDR1 and CDR2 sequences are SSHAT and FNYEAQ (reference sequence). There are 14 residues in the CDR3. CDR3 nucleotides: TGTGCTAGCAGCTTTGGCCCCCGAGGTGAAAAACTGTTTTTT. It codes for CASSFGPRGEKLFF.

This chain connects TRBV20-1 to TRBJ2-1; 8 bases agree with TRBD1. After removal of 4 bases from V and 12 bases from J, the junction contained 5 bases not matched to a gene. Per germline, CDR1 DFQATT and CDR2 SNEGSKA (reference sequence). CDR3 size: 11 residues. The CDR3 coding sequence is TGCAGTGCTACCGCAGGGGGCGGGCAGTTCTTC. Translated: CSATAGGGQFF.

CDR3 sequence: CASSQAAGNMNYGYTF. The DNA for the CDR3 is TGCGCCAGCAGCCAGGCAGCGGGGAATATGAACTATGGCTACACCTTC. The genes are TRBV4-1 and TRBJ1-2; no firm D call. Trimming stripped 3 bases from V and 2 bases from J, with 16 bases between. This CDR3 has 16 residues. Germline values: CDR1 MGHRA, CDR2 YSYEKL.

This sequence joins TRBV28 and TRBJ2-7, with D possibly matching TRBD1 (6 bases). The CDR3 length is 15 residues. Germline lookup yields CDR1 MDHEN and CDR2 SYDVKM. The V end lost 6 bases, the J end lost 4 bases, and 19 bases lay between the germline ends. Here the CDR3 reads CASSSPVGAEYEQYF. CDR3 nucleotide sequence: TGTGCCAGCAGCTCCCCGGTGGGGGCGGAGTACGAGCAGTACTTC.

V and J are TRBV7-2 and TRBJ2-7, with D perhaps matching TRBD2 (5 bases). Germline V lookup: CDR1 SGHTA, CDR2 FQGNSA. CDR3 size: 13 residues. V lost 5 bases and J lost 2, with 10 bases in between. The CDR3: CASSRRDTYEQYF. The CDR3 nucleotides are TGTGCCAGCAGCCGACGGGATACCTACGAGCAGTACTTC.

This chain joins TRBV27 and TRBJ1-5; D is ambiguous. Trimming took off 11 bases at V and 6 bases at J, with 8 bases between the two ends. This CDR3 is built from 10 residues. Germline lookup yields CDR1 MNHEY and CDR2 SMNVEV (reference sequence). For the CDR3, the DNA is TGTGCCCCATGGGCTCAGCCCCAGCATTTT. Translation gives CAPWAQPQHF.

In this sample, this clone turned up once. V is TRBV2 and J is TRBJ2-7; possibly TRBD1 for D (6 bases). Germline values: CDR1 SNHLY, CDR2 FYNNEI. This CDR3 region has 13 residues. V dropped 7 bases and J dropped 3 bases, with 13 bases sitting between them. In DNA, the CDR3 is TGTGCCAGCAAGGGGAAGGACAGCTACGAGCAGTACTTC. Translating it yields CASKGKDSYEQYF.

The J gene is TRBJ2-3, the V gene TRBV9; TRBD2 aligns across 10 bases. Germline CDR1 is SGDLS and CDR2 is YYNGEE. The CDR3 extends over 15 amino acids. Losses at the gene ends were 2 bases for V and 1 base for J; bases not matched to a gene: 1. CDR3 residues: CASSVGTSGTDTQYF. The CDR3 bases are TGTGCCAGCAGCGTCGGGACTAGCGGCACAGATACGCAGTATTTT.

This clone was counted a few times. The chain recombines TRBV25-1 with TRBJ1-1; D perhaps matches TRBD1 (5 bases). The CDR3 extends over 13 amino acids. V gave up 6 bases and J gave up 11 bases, with 19 bases separating them. Looked up from germline, CDR1 is MGHDK and CDR2 is SYGVNS. The CDR3 nucleotides read TGTGCCAGCAGCCCCGCGGGGACCGAGGGGGCTTTCTTT. Translated: CASSPAGTEGAFF.

The CDR3 reads CASSPLYYTDTQYF. The CDR3, as DNA: TGTGCCAGCTCACCACTATACTACACAGATACGCAGTATTTT. The chain combines TRBV18 with TRBJ2-3, with D unclear. V dropped 1 base and J dropped 2 bases, with 7 bases sitting between them. This CDR3 is built from 14 residues. Germline CDR1 reads KGHSH; CDR2 reads LQKENI.

This chain links TRBV7-2 with TRBJ2-1; D gene unclear. Per germline, CDR1 SGHTA and CDR2 FQGNSA. The CDR3 is made up of 14 amino acids. Deletions cut 1 base from V and 12 bases from J, with 16 bases between. Written as DNA, the CDR3 is TGTGCCAGCAGCTTAGTCCTAGATCCGGCCTGGCAGTTCTTC. Its protein product is CASSLVLDPAWQFF.

The J gene is TRBJ2-5, the V gene TRBV4-1, with D possibly TRBD1 on 7 matching bases. This CDR3 has 13 residues. CDR1 is MGHRA, CDR2 YSYEKL, per germline. V lost 6 bases, J lost 1 base, and 9 bases lay in between. The CDR3 sequence is CASRRDSQETQYF. The CDR3 nucleotides are TGCGCCAGCAGGCGGGACAGCCAAGAGACCCAGTACTTC.

V gene TRBV25-1 combines with J gene TRBJ2-6; 8 bases align to TRBD1. Per the germline V gene, CDR1 is MGHDK and CDR2 is SYGVNS. The CDR3 is 18 residues long. V dropped 0 bases and J dropped 0; count of bases not matched to a gene: 4. The CDR3 reads CASSEYGTGPSGANVLTF. The CDR3 nucleotides read TGTGCCAGCAGTGAATACGGGACAGGCCCCTCTGGGGCCAACGTCCTGACTTTC.

The chain links TRBV24-1 to TRBJ2-7; D may be TRBD1 (7 bases). The V end was cut by 6 bases, the J end by 5 bases, with 19 bases between. The V gene's germline CDR1 is KGHDR and CDR2 SFDVKD. This CDR3 is built from 15 residues. The CDR3 DNA is TGTGCCACCAGTCGTGGGGGGACAGTTCGGAACGAGCAGTACTTC. Translating it yields CATSRGGTVRNEQYF.

The chain links TRBV7-9 to TRBJ2-5; 10 bases fit TRBD1. This CDR3 is 19 amino acids long. Germline values: CDR1 SEHNR, CDR2 FQNEAQ (reference sequence). V lost 1 base to trimming and J lost 5 bases; unmatched junction nucleotides: 16. The CDR3: CASSLGDRGKITGSETQYF. DNA of the CDR3: TGTGCCAGCAGCTTAGGGGACAGGGGCAAAATAACGGGATCGGAGACCCAGTACTTC.

The V gene is TRBV7-3, the J gene TRBJ1-2, with D unclear. The V gene's germline CDR1 is SGHTA and CDR2 FQGTGA. This CDR3 is built from 15 residues. Trimming shortened V by 1 base and J by 1 base, and 10 bases separated the two germline ends. The CDR3, as DNA: TGTGCCAGCAGCTTAATCGCCGGGGATAACTATGGCTACACCTTC. It is translated as CASSLIAGDNYGYTF.

This clone has a single count. The V gene is TRBV5-1, the J gene TRBJ1-6; 8 bases agree with TRBD1. The CDR3 extends over 14 amino acids. CDR1 is SGHRS and CDR2 is YFSETQ in the germline V gene. V was clipped by 4 bases and J by 10 bases; unmatched bases: 7. The CDR3 coding sequence is TGCGCCAGCAGCGCCGACAGGGGAGGATCACCCCTCCACTTT. Translation gives CASSADRGGSPLHF.

This chain joins TRBV9 and TRBJ2-3; D may be TRBD2 (6 bases). Looked up from germline, CDR1 is SGDLS and CDR2 is YYNGEE. The CDR3 consists of 14 residues. The V end was cut by 3 bases, the J end by 5 bases, with 13 bases between. The CDR3 sequence: CASSGGGDVDTQYF. CDR3 DNA: TGTGCCAGCAGCGGAGGAGGGGATGTAGATACGCAGTATTTT. Drawing the rest from reference TRBV9 and TRBJ2-3, the complete variable domain is DSGVTQTPKHLITATGQRVTLRCSPRSGDLSVYWYQQSLDQGLQFLIQYYNGEERAKGNILERFSAQQFPDLHSELNLSSLELGDSALYFCASSGGGDVDTQYFGPGTRLTVL.

The rearrangement links TRBV24-1 to TRBJ1-5, with 8 bases fitting TRBD1. Germline CDR1 KGHDR, CDR2 SFDVKD. The V and J ends lost 8 bases and 2 bases, in that order; junction bases with no gene match: 7. This CDR3 region has 15 residues. CDR3 coding DNA: TGTGCCACCACTCCAGGGGGCGCGGGCAATCAGCCCCAGCATTTT. Its protein is CATTPGGAGNQPQHF.

The rearrangement joins TRBV10-3 to TRBJ1-6; D perhaps matches TRBD1 (6 bases). Per the germline V gene, CDR1 is ENHRY and CDR2 is SYGVKD. The CDR3 length is 15 residues. Trimming cost V 0 bases and J 8 bases, with 11 bases left between them. The CDR3 loop is CAISESEQGHSPLHF. DNA of the CDR3: TGTGCCATCAGTGAGTCGGAACAGGGCCATTCACCCCTCCACTTT.

The chain has TRBV5-1 and TRBJ2-5; D is possibly TRBD2 (7 bases). The CDR3 sequence is 17 residues long. The germline CDR1 and CDR2 sequences are SGHRS and YFSETQ. V lost 1 base and J lost 0, with 16 bases in between. The CDR3 DNA reads as TGCGCCAGCAGCTTGTGGGGCGGGGGCCCGTACCAAGAGACCCAGTACTTC. It is translated as CASSLWGGGPYQETQYF.

The chain links TRBV29-1 to TRBJ2-3; 9 bases match TRBD2. This CDR3 has 12 residues. The ends lost 7 bases at V and 8 bases at J; junction bases unmatched: 7. CDR1 and CDR2 from the germline V gene are SQVTM and ANQGSEA. CDR3 loop: CSAGGLAGTQYF. CDR3 in DNA: TGCAGCGCTGGGGGACTAGCAGGTACGCAGTATTTT.

The chain links TRBV28 to TRBJ2-7, with 11 bases fitting TRBD2. V dropped 4 bases and J dropped 3; count of bases not matched to a gene: 5. The CDR3 covers 15 residues. CDR1 is MDHEN and CDR2 is SYDVKM in the germline V gene. DNA of the CDR3: TGTGCCAGCAGTTCCCCCGGGACTAGCGGCTACGAGCAGTACTTC. This sequence encodes CASSSPGTSGYEQYF.

Only a few counts were recorded for this clone. The chain combines TRBV29-1 with TRBJ1-2, with D possibly matching TRBD1 (5 bases). CDR3 length: 11 amino acids. In germline, CDR1 is SQVTM, CDR2 ANQGSEA. The germline V and J ends were trimmed by 7 bases and 7 bases, with 13 bases remaining between them. The CDR3 region has the DNA TGCAGCGCTGGGGGGTTCGGTGGCTACACCTTC. Its translation: CSAGGFGGYTF.